This T cell receptor beta chain derives from a study of monozygotic twins with inflammatory bowel disease. Added by template switching were UMIs that each held a 6-nucleotide sample barcode. After re-calling the 5' RACE reads, TCRdb lists one entry per CDR3 protein, DNA absent. This sample lists about 140,000 distinct CDR3 sequences; its ten largest clones have over 1%. Study results and limitations: There was no support for any single strong signal or clonotype associated with IBD. For IBD patients, clonotypes shared with others were fewer than for healthy twins, especially with disease activity.

The CDR3 extends over 14 amino acids. The V gene's germline CDR1 is SGHRS and CDR2 YFSETQ. For this clonotype: No antigen is known for it.

The source is a human donor with ulcerative colitis or Crohn's disease, or a healthy co-twin of an affected twin (not recorded which). The sample comprised blood. V usage is TRBV5-1 and J usage is TRBJ2-1. CDR3 residues: CASSTSSPYNEQFF. Supplemented by reference TRBV5-1 and TRBJ2-1, the full variable domain reads KAGVTQTPRYLIKTRGQQVTLSCSPISGHRSVSWYQQTPGQGLQFLFEYFSETQRNKGNFPGRFSGRQFSNSRSEMNVSTLELGDSALYLCASSTSSPYNEQFFGPGTRLTVL.